Described below is a single T cell receptor beta chain sequence and its context. Its antigen is currently not known. There are no base qualities to consult, and no much larger clone falls within one base. The donors were healthy, HIV-negative adults with no recently reported acute infections or vaccinations. Every donor was a Caucasian adult living in Nashville, Tennessee, USA. CD4+ T cells were enriched through magnetic negative selection, after which naive cells were positively selected on CD45RA and the remaining negative fraction served as the memory subset. Blood was collected by leukapheresis, and PBMCs were isolated by Ficoll-Histopaque density gradient centrifugation and then cryopreserved in liquid nitrogen vapor phase. Purity and quantity of every magnetically sorted T cell population were checked by analytical flow cytometry. From each sorted fraction, genomic DNA was isolated and quantified by UV absorbance on a Nanodrop 2000c.

This sample stems from a study of shared clonotypes between healthy human individuals (dated by TCRdb to about 2020). Study-wide context: Three men and two women, aged 18 to 49 years, made up the cohort. Different laboratories and diverse techniques were used to prepare libraries and sequence TCR repertoires, to increase sequencing depth and limit assay-specific biases. To estimate repertoire size and how much clonotype sharing occurs between individuals, the study deeply sequenced the blood TCR repertoires of five healthy adults. Per donor, leukapheresis produced somewhere between about 0.85 and 10 billion PBMCs. For each donor, CD4 naive and CD4 memory were each given three plates, CD8 naive was given two plates, and CD8 memory was given one plate. Overall study results and their limits: Only blood was sampled, and tissue TCR repertoires likely differ from those in blood. Because the study included a small number of donors, the genetic and exposure-history diversity represented was limited. Pairwise subsampling led to the expectation that sequencing depth would affect the degree of clonotype sharing among donors. Rarefaction of sorted-subset datasets indicated incomplete sequencing despite the large sequencing depth. Compared with non-shared clonotypes, the clonotypes found in all four sorted-subset donors had higher generation probabilities. Naive subsets generally had larger estimated clonotype richness than memory subsets. About 5% of naive CD4, 3.5% of naive CD8, about 2.5% of memory CD4, and about 0.4% of memory CD8 clonotypes were shared across a few donors.

Reading from cysteine to phenylalanine, the CDR3 counts 15 amino acids. The entry retains the CDR3 DNA only, 45 bases that are in frame from base 1. Per the germline V gene, MDHEN is the CDR1 and SYDVKM is the CDR2. Trimming removed 4 bases from V and 3 bases from J, leaving 13 bases between the germline ends. TCR CDR3 regions were amplified from genomic DNA by multiplex PCR using the deep immunoSEQ assay. For each cell subset, the extracted genomic DNA was distributed evenly across all wells of several immunoSEQ 96-well plates, and each plate served as one replicate. For sorted subsets, approximately 190 ng genomic DNA, equal to tens of thousands of T cell genomes, was loaded into each replicate PCR. Purified libraries were quantified with a Qubit 3.0 fluorometer, sized on a Bioanalyzer 2100, and re-quantified with the KAPA Library Quantification kit. A separate single-read 150-cycle Illumina NextSeq 550 flow cell was used to sequence each immunoSEQ 96-well plate. On the authors' methods: The immunoSEQ output contained only junctional sequences without quality scores, so filtering could not match that applied to full-length reads. Sequences were annotated with PyIR, a Python wrapper for IgBLAST v1.9, using IMGT germline references to assign V/J genes and CDR3. Reads were removed for weak V/J assignments (E-value above 1e-6), missing CDR3, stop codons, out-of-frame junctions, or ambiguous translated residues. V3J clonotypes were defined by identical inferred V gene, J gene, and CDR3 amino acid sequence. Percentage overlap between repertoires was computed as shared unique clonotypes divided by the size of the smaller repertoire. Three approaches were used to assess repertoire richness: RTK rarefaction, the Chao1 estimator, and Recon v2.1 estimates of unobserved clonotypes. For all TCRbeta clonotypes obtained by the gDNA method from a few donors, generation probabilities were computed with OLGA. TCRdb took this table from immuneACCESS and kept in-frame rearrangements with V and J called. Such tables lack part of the clones; where checked against another copy, unresolved V genes explain under half of the gap, and the rest is unexplained. The DNA gave D and trimming, while V, J and clone size come from that table. The sample table shows roughly 1,000,000 clones, and more than 75% are seen once. In total, the top ten clones hold roughly 0.55% of the sample.

The V gene is TRBV28 and the J gene is TRBJ1-5; a confident D gene designation cannot be given. The sequenced material came from memory CD4+ T cells from PBMCs. The cell subset or site label for this specimen denotes: CD45RA-negative fraction. This clonotype was sampled from a man younger than 35 in good health. Some clones in this sample may be carry-over from other donors' samples. The CDR3 is CASSSLRVDNQPQHF. The DNA is TGTGCCAGCAGTTCTTTACGGGTTGACAATCAGCCCCAGCATTTT.